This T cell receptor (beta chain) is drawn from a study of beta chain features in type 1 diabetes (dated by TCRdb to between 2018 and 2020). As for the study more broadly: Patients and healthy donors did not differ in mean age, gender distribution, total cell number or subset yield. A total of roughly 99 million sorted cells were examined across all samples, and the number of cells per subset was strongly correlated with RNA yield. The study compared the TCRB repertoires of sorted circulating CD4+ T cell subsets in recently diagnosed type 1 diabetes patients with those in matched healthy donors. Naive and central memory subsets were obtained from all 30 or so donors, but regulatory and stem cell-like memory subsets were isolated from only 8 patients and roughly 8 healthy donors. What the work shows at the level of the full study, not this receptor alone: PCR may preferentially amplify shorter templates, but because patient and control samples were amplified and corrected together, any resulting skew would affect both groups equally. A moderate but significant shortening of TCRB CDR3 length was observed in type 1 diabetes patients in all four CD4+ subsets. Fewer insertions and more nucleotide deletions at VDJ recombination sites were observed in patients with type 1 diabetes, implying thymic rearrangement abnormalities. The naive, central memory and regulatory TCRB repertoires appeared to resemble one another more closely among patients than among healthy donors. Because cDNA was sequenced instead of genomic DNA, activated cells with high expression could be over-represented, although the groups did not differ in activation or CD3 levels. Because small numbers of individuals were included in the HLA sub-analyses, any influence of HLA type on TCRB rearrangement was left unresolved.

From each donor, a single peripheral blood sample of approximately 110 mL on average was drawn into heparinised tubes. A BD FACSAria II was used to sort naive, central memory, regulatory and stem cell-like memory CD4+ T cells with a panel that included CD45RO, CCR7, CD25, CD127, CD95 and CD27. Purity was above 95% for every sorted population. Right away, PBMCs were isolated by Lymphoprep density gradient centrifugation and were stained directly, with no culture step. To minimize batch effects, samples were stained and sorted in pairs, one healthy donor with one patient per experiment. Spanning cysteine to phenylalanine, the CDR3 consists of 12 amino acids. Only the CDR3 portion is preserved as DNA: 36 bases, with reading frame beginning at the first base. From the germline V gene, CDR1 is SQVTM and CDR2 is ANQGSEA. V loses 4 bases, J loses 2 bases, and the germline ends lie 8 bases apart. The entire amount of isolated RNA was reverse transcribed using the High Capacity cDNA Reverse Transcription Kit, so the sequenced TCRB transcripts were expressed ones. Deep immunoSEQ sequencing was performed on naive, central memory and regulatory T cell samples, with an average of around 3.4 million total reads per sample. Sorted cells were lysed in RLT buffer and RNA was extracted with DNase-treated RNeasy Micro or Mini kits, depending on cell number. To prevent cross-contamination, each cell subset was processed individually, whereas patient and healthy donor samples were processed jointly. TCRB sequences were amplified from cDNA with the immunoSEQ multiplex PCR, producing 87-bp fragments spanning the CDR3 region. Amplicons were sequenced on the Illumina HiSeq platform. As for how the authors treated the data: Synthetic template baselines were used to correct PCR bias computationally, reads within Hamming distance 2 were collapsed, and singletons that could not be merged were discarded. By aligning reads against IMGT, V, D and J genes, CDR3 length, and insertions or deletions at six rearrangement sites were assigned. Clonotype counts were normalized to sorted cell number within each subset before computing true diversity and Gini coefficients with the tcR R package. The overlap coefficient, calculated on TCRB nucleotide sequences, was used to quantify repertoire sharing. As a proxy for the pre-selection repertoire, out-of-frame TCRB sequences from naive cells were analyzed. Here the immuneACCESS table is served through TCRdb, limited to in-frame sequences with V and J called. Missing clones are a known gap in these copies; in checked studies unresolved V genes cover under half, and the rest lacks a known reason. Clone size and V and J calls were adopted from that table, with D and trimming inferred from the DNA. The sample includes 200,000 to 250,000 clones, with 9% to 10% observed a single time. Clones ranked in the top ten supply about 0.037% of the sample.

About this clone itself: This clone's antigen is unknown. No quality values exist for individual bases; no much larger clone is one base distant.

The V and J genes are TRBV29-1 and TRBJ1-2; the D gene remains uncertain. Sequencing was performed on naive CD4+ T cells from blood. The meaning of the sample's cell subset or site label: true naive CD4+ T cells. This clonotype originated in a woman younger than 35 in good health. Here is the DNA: TGCAGCGTTGTAACAGCCAACTATGGCTACACCTTC. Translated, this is CSVVTANYGYTF.